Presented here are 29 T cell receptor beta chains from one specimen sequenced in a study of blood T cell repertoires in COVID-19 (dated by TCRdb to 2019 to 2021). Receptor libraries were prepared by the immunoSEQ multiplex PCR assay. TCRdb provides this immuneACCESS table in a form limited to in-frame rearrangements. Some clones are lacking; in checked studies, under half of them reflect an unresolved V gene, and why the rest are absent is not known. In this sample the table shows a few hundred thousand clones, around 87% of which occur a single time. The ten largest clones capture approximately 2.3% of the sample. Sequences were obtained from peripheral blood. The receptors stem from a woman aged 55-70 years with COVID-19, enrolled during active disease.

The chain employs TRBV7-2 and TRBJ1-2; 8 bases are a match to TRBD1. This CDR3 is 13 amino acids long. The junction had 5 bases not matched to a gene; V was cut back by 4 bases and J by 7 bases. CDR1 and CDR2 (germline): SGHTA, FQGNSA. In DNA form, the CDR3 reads TGTGCCAGCAGCTCAGGACAGGGAGGTGGCTACACCTTC. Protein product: CASSSGQGGGYTF.

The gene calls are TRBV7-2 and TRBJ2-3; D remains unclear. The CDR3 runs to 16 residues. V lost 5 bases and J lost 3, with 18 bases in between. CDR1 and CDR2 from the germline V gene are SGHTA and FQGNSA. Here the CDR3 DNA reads TGTGCCAGCAGCCTTGATACCGGGTTCTATACAGATACGCAGTATTTT. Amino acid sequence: CASSLDTGFYTDTQYF.

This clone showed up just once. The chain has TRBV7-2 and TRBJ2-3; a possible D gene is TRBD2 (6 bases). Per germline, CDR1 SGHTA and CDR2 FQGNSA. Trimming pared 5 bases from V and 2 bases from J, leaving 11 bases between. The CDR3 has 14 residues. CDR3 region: CASSAGRVTDTQYF. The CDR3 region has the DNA TGTGCCAGCAGCGCGGGGCGGGTCACAGATACGCAGTATTTT.

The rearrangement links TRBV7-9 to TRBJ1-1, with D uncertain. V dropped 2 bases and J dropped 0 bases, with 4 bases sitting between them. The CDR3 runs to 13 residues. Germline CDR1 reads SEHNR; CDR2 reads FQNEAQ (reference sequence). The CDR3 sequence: CASSLTVNTEAFF. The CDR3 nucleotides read TGTGCCAGCAGCTTAACGGTGAACACTGAAGCTTTCTTT.

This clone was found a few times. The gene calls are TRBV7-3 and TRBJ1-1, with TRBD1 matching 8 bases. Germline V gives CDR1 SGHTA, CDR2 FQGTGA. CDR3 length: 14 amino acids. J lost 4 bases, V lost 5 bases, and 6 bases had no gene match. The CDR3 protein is CASSGQGPGTEAFF. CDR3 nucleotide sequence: TGTGCCAGCAGCGGACAGGGTCCAGGCACTGAAGCTTTCTTT.

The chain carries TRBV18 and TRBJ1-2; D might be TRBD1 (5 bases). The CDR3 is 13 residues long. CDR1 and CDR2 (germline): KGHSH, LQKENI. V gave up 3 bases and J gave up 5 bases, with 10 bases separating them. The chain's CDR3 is CASSPGTLYGYTF. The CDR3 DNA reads TGTGCCAGCTCACCCGGGACTCTTTATGGCTACACCTTC. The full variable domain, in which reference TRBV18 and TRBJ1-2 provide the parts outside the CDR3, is NAGVMQNPRHLVRRRGQEARLRCSPMKGHSHVYWYRQLPEEGLKFMVYLQKENIIDESGMPKERFSAEFPKEGPSILRIQQVVRGDSAAYFCASSPGTLYGYTFGSGTRLTVV.

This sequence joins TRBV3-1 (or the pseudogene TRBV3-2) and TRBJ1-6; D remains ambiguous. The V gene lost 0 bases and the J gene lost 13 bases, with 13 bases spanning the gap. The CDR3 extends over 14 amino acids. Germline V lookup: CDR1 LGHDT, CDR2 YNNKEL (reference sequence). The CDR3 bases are TGTGCCAGCAGCCAAGAAGCCGGCCGGCGGCCCCTCCACTTT. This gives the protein CASSQEAGRRPLHF.

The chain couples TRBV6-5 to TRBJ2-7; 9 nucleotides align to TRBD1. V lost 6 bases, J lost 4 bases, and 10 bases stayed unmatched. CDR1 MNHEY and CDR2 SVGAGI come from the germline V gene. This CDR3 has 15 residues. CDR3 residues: CASSRYPQGAYEQYF. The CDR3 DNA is TGTGCCAGCAGCCGATACCCACAGGGGGCTTACGAGCAGTACTTC.

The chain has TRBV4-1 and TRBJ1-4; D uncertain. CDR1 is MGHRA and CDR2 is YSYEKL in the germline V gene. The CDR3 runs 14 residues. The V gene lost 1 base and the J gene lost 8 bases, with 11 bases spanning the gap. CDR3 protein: CASSQGNSGEKLFF. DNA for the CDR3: TGCGCCAGCAGCCAAGGGAACTCGGGGGAAAAACTGTTTTTT.

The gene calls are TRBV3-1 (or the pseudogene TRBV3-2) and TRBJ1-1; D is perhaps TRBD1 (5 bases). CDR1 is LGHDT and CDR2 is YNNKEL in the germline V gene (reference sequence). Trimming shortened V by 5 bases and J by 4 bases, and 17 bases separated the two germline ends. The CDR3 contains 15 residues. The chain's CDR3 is CASSATRVRSTEAFF. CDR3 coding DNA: TGTGCCAGCAGCGCGACCAGGGTCCGGAGCACTGAAGCTTTCTTT.

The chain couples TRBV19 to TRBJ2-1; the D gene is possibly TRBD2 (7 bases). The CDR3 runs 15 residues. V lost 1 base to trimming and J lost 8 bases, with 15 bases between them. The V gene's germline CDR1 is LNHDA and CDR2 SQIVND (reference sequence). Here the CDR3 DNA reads TGTGCCAGTAGTATAGCTACGCGGGGGCGGGATGAGCAGTTCTTC. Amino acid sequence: CASSIATRGRDEQFF.

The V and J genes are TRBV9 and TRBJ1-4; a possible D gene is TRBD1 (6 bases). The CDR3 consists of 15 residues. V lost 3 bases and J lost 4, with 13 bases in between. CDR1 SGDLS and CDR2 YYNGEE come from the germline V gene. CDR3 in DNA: TGTGCCAGCAGCGAAGGGACAAGCTATAATGAAAAACTGTTTTTT. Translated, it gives CASSEGTSYNEKLFF.

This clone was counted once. CDR3 nucleotides: TGTGCCAGTACTAGAGGGACAGGGGGTCGAGGGCAAGAGACCCAGTACTTC. Residues: CASTRGTGGRGQETQYF. This rearrangement joins TRBV19 to TRBJ2-5, with 11 bases identical to TRBD1. This CDR3 spans 17 amino acids. V trimming: 7 bases; J trimming: 2 bases; junction bases outside the gene matches: 12. The germline V gene has CDR1 LNHDA and CDR2 SQIVND (reference sequence).

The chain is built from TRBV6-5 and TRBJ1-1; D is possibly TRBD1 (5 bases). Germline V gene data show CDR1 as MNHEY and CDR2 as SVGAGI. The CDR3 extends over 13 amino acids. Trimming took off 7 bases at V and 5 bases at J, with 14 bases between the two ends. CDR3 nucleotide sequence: TGTGCCAGCATCCCCCCCGGGGGGACTGAAGCTTTCTTT. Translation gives CASIPPGGTEAFF.

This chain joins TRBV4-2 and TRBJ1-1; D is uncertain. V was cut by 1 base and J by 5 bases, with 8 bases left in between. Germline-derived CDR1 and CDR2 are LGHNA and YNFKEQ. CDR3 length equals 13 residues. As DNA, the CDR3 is TGTGCCAGCAGCCAAGCCGAGGAGACTGAAGCTTTCTTT. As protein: CASSQAEETEAFF.

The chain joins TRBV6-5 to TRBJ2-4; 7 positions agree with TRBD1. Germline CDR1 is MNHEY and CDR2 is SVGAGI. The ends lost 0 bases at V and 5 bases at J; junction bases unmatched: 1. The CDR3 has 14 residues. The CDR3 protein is CASSYSGTENIQYF. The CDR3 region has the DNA TGTGCCAGCAGTTACTCGGGGACAGAAAACATTCAGTACTTC.

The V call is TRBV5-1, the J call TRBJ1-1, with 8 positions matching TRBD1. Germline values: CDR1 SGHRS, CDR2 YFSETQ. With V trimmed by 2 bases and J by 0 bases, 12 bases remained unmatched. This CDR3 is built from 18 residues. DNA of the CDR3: TGCGCCAGCAGCTTACGACAGGGGCCGACCAACATGAACACTGAAGCTTTCTTT. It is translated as CASSLRQGPTNMNTEAFF.

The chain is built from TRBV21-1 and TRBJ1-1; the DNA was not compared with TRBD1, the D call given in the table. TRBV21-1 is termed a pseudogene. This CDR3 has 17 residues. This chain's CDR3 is CASSRKGPGQSDTEAFF. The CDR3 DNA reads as TGTGCCAGCAGCAGAAAAGGACCTGGACAGTCGGACACTGAAGCTTTCTTT.

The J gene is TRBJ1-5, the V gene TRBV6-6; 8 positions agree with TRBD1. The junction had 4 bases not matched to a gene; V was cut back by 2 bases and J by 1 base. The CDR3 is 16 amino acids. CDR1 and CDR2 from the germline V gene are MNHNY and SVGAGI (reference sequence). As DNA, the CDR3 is TGTGCCAGCAGTTACCTGGGACAGGACAGCAATCAGCCCCAGCATTTT. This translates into CASSYLGQDSNQPQHF.

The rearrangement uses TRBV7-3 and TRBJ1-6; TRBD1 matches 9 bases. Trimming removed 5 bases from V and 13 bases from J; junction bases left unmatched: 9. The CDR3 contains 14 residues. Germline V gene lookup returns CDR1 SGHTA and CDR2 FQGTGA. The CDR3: CASSPGTGFSPLHF. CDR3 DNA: TGTGCCAGCAGCCCCGGGACAGGGTTTTCCCCCCTCCACTTT.

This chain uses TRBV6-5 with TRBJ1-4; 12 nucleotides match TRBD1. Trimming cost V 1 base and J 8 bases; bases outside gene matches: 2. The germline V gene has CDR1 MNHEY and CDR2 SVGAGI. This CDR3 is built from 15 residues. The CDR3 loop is CASSYFGTGGEKLFF. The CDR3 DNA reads TGTGCCAGCAGTTACTTTGGGACAGGGGGCGAAAAACTGTTTTTT.

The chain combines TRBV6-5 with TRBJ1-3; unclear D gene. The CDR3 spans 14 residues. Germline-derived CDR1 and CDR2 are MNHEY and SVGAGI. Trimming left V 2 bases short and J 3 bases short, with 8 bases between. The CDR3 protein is CASSYKPIGNTIYF. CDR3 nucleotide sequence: TGTGCCAGCAGTTACAAGCCTATTGGAAACACCATATATTTT.

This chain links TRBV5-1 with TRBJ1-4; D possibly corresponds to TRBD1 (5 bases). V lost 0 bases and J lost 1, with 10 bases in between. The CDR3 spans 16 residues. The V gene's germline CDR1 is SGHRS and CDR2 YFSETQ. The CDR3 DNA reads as TGCGCCAGCAGCTTGGCCCCCCAGGGAACTAATGAAAAACTGTTTTTT. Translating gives CASSLAPQGTNEKLFF.

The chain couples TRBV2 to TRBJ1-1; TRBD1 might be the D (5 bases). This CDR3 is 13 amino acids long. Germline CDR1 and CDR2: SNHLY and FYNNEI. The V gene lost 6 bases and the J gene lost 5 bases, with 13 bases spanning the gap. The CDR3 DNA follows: TGTGCCAGCAGGATCGGGTCAGGGACTGAAGCTTTCTTT. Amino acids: CASRIGSGTEAFF.

In DNA form, the CDR3 reads TGTGCCAGCAGCGCAACTCGTGGGACAGGTGGAAACACCATATATTTT. Encoded protein: CASSATRGTGGNTIYF. This chain links TRBV3-1 (or the pseudogene TRBV3-2) with TRBJ1-3, with TRBD1 matching over 8 bases. Germline CDR1 LGHDT, CDR2 YNNKEL (reference sequence). The CDR3 length is 16 residues. The ends lost 5 bases at V and 3 bases at J; junction bases unmatched: 9.

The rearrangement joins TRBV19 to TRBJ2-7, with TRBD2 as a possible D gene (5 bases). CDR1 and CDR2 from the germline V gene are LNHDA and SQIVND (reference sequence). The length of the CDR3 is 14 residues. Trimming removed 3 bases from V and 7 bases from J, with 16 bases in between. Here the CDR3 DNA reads TGTGCCAGTAGTATCCTCGGGGAAGAAAGGGAGCAGTACTTC. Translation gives CASSILGEEREQYF. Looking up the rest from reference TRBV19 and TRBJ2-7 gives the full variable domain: DGGITQSPKYLFRKEGQNVTLSCEQNLNHDAMYWYRQDPGQGLRLIYYSQIVNDFQKGDIAEGYSVSREKKESFPLTVTSAQKNPTAFYLCASSILGEEREQYFGPGTRLTVT.

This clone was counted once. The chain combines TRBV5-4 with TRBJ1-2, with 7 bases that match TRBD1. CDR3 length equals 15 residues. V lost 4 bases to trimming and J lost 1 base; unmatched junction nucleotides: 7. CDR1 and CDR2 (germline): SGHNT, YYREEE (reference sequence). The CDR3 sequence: CASSDDRVLNYGYTF. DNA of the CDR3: TGTGCCAGCAGCGACGACAGGGTCCTTAACTATGGCTACACCTTC.

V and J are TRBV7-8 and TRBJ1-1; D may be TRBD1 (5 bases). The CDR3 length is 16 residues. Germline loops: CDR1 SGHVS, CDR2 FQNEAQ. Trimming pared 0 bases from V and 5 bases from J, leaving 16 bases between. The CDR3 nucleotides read TGTGCCAGCAGCTTAGCCTCTACAGGATCCGGGACTGAAGCTTTCTTT. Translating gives CASSLASTGSGTEAFF.

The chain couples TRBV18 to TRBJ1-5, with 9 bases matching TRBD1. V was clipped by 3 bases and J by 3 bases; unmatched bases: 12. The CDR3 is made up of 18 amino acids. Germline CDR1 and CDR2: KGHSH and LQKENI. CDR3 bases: TGTGCCAGCTCACCGTTCCCCCCGGGACAGGGAGTCAATCAGCCCCAGCATTTT. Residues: CASSPFPPGQGVNQPQHF.